The present entry profiles one T cell receptor (beta chain) with its context. The antigen it recognizes is unknown. There are no base qualities to consult, and no much larger clone falls within one base. Using the deep immunoSEQ assay, TCR CDR3 regions were amplified from genomic DNA by multiplex PCR. Genomic DNA extracted from each cell subset was distributed evenly over all wells of several immunoSEQ 96-well plates, and each plate served as one replicate. For sorted subsets, about 200 ng genomic DNA, equal to 30,000 or so T cell genomes, was loaded into each replicate PCR. Purified libraries were quantified with a Qubit 3.0 fluorometer, sized on a Bioanalyzer 2100, and re-quantified with the KAPA Library Quantification kit. Every immunoSEQ 96-well plate was sequenced on a dedicated single-read 150-cycle Illumina NextSeq 550 flow cell. As for the original processing: Because only junctional sequences without quality scores were contained in the immunoSEQ output, filtering matching that applied to full-length reads could not be performed. To assign V/J genes and CDR3, sequences were annotated using PyIR, a Python wrapper for IgBLAST v1.9, with IMGT germline references. Any read was removed if the V/J assignment was weak (E-value above 1e-6), the CDR3 was missing, or the read contained stop codons, out-of-frame junctions, or ambiguous translated residues. V3J clonotypes were defined as sequences sharing an identical inferred V gene, J gene, and CDR3 amino acid sequence. The percentage overlap between two repertoires was calculated by dividing the number of shared unique clonotypes by the size of the smaller repertoire. Three approaches were used to assess repertoire richness: RTK rarefaction, the Chao1 estimator, and Recon v2.1 estimates of unobserved clonotypes. OLGA was used to compute generation probabilities for all TCRbeta clonotypes that the gDNA method yielded from a handful of donors. This immuneACCESS table, as held by TCRdb, lists in-frame sequences with V and J called but not all clones. Of the missing ones, under half trace to an unresolved V gene in checked studies; the others have no known cause. Clone size and the V and J calls come from that table; the DNA yielded D and trimming. In this sample the table shows 650,000 to 800,000 clones, about 90% of which occur a single time. The top ten hold 20% to 25% of the sample.

Ends trimmed: V by 5 bases, J by 4 bases; bases unmatched to a gene: 9. Including cysteine and phenylalanine, the CDR3 has 17 amino acids. Here the CDR3 DNA is all that survives: 51 bases in frame from base 1. Based on the germline V gene (reference sequence), the CDR1 and CDR2 sequences are LNHDA and SQIVND. This sample is drawn from a study of shared clonotypes between healthy human individuals (TCRdb year 2020). Regarding the study in general: A few men and a couple of women, aged 18 to 49 years, made up the cohort. Leukapheresis yielded between about 0.8 and 9.5 billion PBMCs per donor. Blood TCR repertoires of roughly five healthy adults were deeply sequenced to estimate repertoire size and the extent of clonotype sharing between individuals. To increase sequencing depth and limit assay-specific biases, different laboratories used diverse techniques to prepare libraries and sequence TCR repertoires. For each donor, CD4 naive and CD4 memory were each run on three plates, CD8 naive on two plates, and CD8 memory on one plate. Results and caveats for the whole study, not just this receptor: Even with the large sequencing depth, rarefaction of the sorted-subset datasets indicated that sequencing was incomplete. Only blood was sampled, and tissue TCR repertoires likely differ from those in blood. Higher generation probabilities were observed for clonotypes shared by all four sorted-subset donors than for non-shared clonotypes. The small number of donors limited the genetic and exposure-history diversity represented. Naive subsets generally had larger estimated clonotype richness than memory subsets did. Roughly 5% of naive CD4, more than 3% of naive CD8, approximately 2% of memory CD4, and 0.4% of memory CD8 clonotypes were shared across a few donors. Pairwise subsampling indicated that sequencing depth was expected to affect the degree of clonotype sharing among donors.

CD8 naive samples were CD45RO-negative cells positively selected for CCR7, giving a CD45RA+CCR7+ population that excluded TemRA cells. Donors were healthy HIV-negative adults with no recently reported acute infections or vaccinations. Only Caucasian adults living in Nashville, Tennessee, USA were represented among the donors. Blood was obtained by leukapheresis, after which PBMCs were separated by Ficoll-Histopaque density gradient centrifugation and cryopreserved in liquid nitrogen vapor phase. Purity and quantity of every magnetically sorted T cell population were checked by analytical flow cytometry. From each sorted fraction, genomic DNA was isolated and quantified by UV absorbance on a Nanodrop 2000c.

The rearranged chain carries TRBV19 and TRBJ2-6, with 9 bases in between that match TRBD2. This receptor was taken from a young man in good health. The sample taken for sequencing was naive CD8+ T cells sorted from blood. The cell subset or site tag for this specimen amounts to: CD45RA+CCR7+. The CDR3 loop reads CASSDPSGTTGANVLTF. The DNA sequence is as follows: TGTGCCAGTAGTGATCCTAGCGGGACTACAGGGGCCAACGTCCTGACTTTC.